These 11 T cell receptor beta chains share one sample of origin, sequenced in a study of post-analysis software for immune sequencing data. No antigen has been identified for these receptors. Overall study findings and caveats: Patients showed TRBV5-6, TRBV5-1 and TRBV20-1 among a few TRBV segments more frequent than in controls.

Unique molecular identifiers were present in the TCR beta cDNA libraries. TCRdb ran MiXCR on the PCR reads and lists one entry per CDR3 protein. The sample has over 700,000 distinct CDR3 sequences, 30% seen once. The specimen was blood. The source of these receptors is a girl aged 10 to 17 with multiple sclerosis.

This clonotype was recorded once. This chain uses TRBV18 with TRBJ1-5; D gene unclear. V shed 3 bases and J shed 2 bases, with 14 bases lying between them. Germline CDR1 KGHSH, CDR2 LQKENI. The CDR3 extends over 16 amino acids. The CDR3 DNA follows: TGTGCCAGCTCACCTACCGGCGGCTCGGGCAATCAGCCCCAGCATTTT. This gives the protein CASSPTGGSGNQPQHF.

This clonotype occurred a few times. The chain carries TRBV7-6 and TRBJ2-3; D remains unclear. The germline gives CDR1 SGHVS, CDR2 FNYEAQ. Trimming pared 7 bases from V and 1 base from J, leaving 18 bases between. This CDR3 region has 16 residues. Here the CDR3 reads CASTPQVVSGTDTQYF. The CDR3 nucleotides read TGTGCCAGCACCCCCCAAGTTGTCAGCGGCACAGATACGCAGTATTTT.

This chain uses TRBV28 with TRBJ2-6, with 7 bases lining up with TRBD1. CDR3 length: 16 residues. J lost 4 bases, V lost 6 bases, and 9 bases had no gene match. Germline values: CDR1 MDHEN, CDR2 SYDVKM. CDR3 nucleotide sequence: TGTGCCAGCAGCTCCCCGACAGGGTCCGGGGCCAACGTCCTGACTTTC. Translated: CASSSPTGSGANVLTF.

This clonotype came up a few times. As DNA, the CDR3 is TGCGCCAGCAGCTTGGGACAGGCGTTAGGAGATACGCAGTATTTT. Amino acid sequence: CASSLGQALGDTQYF. This chain connects TRBV5-1 to TRBJ2-3; D possibly corresponds to TRBD1 (6 bases). The germline gives CDR1 SGHRS, CDR2 YFSETQ. The germline V and J ends were trimmed by 0 bases and 5 bases, with 13 bases remaining between them. The CDR3 is 15 residues long.

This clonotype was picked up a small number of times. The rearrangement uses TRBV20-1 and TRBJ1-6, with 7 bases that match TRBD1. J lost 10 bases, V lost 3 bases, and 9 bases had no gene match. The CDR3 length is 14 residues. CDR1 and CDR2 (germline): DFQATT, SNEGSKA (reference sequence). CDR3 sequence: CSARSVGGDSPLHF. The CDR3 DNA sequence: TGCAGTGCTAGGTCTGTAGGGGGCGACTCACCCCTCCACTTT.

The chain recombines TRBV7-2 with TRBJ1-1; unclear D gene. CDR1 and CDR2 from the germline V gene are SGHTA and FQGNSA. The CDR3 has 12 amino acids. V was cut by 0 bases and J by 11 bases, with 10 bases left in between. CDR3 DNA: TGTGCCAGCAGCTTAGCAGGGCTAGGGGCTTTCTTT. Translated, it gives CASSLAGLGAFF.

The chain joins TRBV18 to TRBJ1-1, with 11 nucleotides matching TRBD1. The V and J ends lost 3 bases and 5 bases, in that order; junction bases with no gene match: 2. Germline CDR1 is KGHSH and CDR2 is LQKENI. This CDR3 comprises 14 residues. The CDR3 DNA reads TGTGCCAGCTCACCCGGGACAGGGGGGACTGAAGCTTTCTTT. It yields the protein CASSPGTGGTEAFF.

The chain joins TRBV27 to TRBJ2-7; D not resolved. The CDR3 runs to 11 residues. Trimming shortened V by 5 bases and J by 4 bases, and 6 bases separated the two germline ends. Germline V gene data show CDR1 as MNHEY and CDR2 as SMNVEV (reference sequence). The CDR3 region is CASSTQYEQYF. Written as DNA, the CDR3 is TGTGCCAGCAGTACCCAGTACGAGCAGTACTTC.

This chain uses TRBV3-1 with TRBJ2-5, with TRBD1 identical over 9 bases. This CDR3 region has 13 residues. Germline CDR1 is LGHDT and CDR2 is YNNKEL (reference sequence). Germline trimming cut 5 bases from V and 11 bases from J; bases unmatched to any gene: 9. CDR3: CASSTSDRGEQYF. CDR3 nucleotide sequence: TGTGCCAGCAGCACCTCGGACAGGGGTGAGCAGTACTTC.

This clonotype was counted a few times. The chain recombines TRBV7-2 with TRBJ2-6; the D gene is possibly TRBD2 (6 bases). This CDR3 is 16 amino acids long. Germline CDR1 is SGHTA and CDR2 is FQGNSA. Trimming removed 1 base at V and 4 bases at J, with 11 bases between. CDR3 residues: CASSLVAGKGANVLTF. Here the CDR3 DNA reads TGTGCCAGCAGCTTAGTCGCGGGGAAGGGGGCCAACGTCCTGACTTTC.

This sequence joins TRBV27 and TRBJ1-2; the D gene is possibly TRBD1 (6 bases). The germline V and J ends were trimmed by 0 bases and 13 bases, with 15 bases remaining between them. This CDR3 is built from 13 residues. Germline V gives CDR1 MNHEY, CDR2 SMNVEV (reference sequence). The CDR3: CASSLSIRGGATF. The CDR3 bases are TGTGCCAGCAGTTTATCGATAAGGGGGGGGGCCACCTTC.